A selection of T cell receptor beta chains follows, all from one sample in a study of T-cell memory formation after mild COVID-19. One entry per CDR3 protein results from TCRdb running MiXCR on the 5' RACE reads. The sample comprises 410,000 or so distinct CDR3 sequences, about 25% of which are singletons, and roughly 14% rests with the top ten. The sequenced material came from PBMCs or a T cell subset sorted from them (not recorded which). These receptors came from an adult woman who had mild COVID-19 (a few samples of this study predate the infection). Cell type and time point are not known. Both conserved end residues are part of each CDR3. D genes are given only for firm matches. Rows may omit the clone size; those that give it use once, few, many or a size class.

NA | TRBJ2-1 | NA | TRBV5-4 | TGTGCCAGCGGGGTTAAGGGTCCCAATGAGCAGTTCTTC | CASGVKGPNEQFF
NA | TRBJ2-3 | few | TRBV7-9 | TGTGCCAGCAGCTTATCAGGGGCCGAAGGCACAGATACGCAGTATTTT | CASSLSGAEGTDTQYF
NA | TRBJ2-1 | NA | TRBV9 | TGTGCCAGCAGCGTTAAATACAATGAGCAGTTCTTC | CASSVKYNEQFF
NA | TRBJ2-1 | NA | TRBV18 | TGTGCCAGCTCACCACCGCTAGTTAGTGAGCAGTTCTTC | CASSPPLVSEQFF
TRBD2 | TRBJ2-3 | NA | TRBV29-1 | TGCAGCGTCCTAGGGACTAGCGGGGATTCTAGCACAGATACGCAGTATTTT | CSVLGTSGDSSTDTQYF
NA | TRBJ2-2 | few | TRBV5-1 | TGCGCCAGCAGCTTGCCTAGCAGGACCGGGGAGCTGTTTTTT | CASSLPSRTGELFF
TRBD1 | TRBJ2-5 | few | TRBV4-1 | TGCGCCAGCAGCCGGGGACAGGGAGGAGAGACCCAGTACTTC | CASSRGQGGETQYF
NA | TRBJ2-5 | once | TRBV7-9 | TGTGCCAGCAGCCCCTTCCGGCCGGGGGAGACCCAGTACTTC | CASSPFRPGETQYF
NA | TRBJ1-2 | NA | TRBV11-2 | TGTGCCAGCAGCCCCTCCCCGGGGGGAACAACCAGGGATGGCTACACCTTC | CASSPSPGGTTRDGYTF
NA | TRBJ2-7 | few | TRBV2 | TGTGCCAGCAGTGAAACGGGCCTAGACAGGACGAGCGCCTACGAGCAGTACTTC | CASSETGLDRTSAYEQYF
TRBD1 | TRBJ2-7 | few | TRBV19 | TGTGCCAGTAGTCAGGACAGGGATGCCGAGCAGTACTTC | CASSQDRDAEQYF
TRBD1 | TRBJ2-7 | NA | TRBV7-2 | TGTGCCAGCAGCTTAGAGGACAGGGGGTTATACGAGCAGTACTTC | CASSLEDRGLYEQYF
NA | TRBJ2-1 | few | TRBV12-3/TRBV12-4 | TGTGCCAGCAGTTTAAACGGTGGATACAATGAGCAGTTCTTC | CASSLNGGYNEQFF
NA | TRBJ1-6 | NA | TRBV12-3/TRBV12-4 | TGTGCCAGCAGTTTGGGAAGGGAATCACCCCTCCACTTT | CASSLGRESPLHF
NA | TRBJ2-1 | NA | TRBV30 | TGTGCCTTGGGGAGGTCCTACAATGAGCAGTTCTTC | CALGRSYNEQFF
NA | TRBJ1-2 | few | TRBV7-9 | TGTGCCAGCAGCTTAACTTACGGGGGTGACTATGGCTACACCTTC | CASSLTYGGDYGYTF
TRBD1 | TRBJ2-1 | NA | TRBV24-1 | TGTGCCACCAGTGATCCCCTCCGGGACAGGGCAAACCCCCAGTTCTTC | CATSDPLRDRANPQFF
NA | TRBJ1-2 | few | TRBV7-2 | TGTGCCAGCAGCTTAGCGATTGGCACAGGAAGGAGGACCCATGGCTACACCTTC | CASSLAIGTGRRTHGYTF
NA | TRBJ2-7 | NA | TRBV2 | TGTGCCAGCAGTGATAGTATGAGCTCCTACGAGCAGTACTTC | CASSDSMSSYEQYF
TRBD2 | TRBJ2-3 | few | TRBV5-1 | TGCGCCAGCAGCCCCCTAGCGGGGGGGAGCACAGATACGCAGTATTTT | CASSPLAGGSTDTQYF
TRBD1 | TRBJ2-5 | NA | TRBV15 | TGTGCCACCAGCAGAGAAAGAACAGGGGGTCAAGAGACCCAGTACTTC | CATSRERTGGQETQYF
TRBD1 | TRBJ2-7 | NA | TRBV10-3 | TGTGCCATCAGTGGCCACAGGGGGTTGAACGAGCAGTACTTC | CAISGHRGLNEQYF
NA | TRBJ2-1 | NA | TRBV4-3 | TGCGCCAGCAGCCTAGCCGGGACTCGTCCGTTCTTC | CASSLAGTRPFF
NA | TRBJ2-7 | NA | TRBV20-1 | TGCAGTGCGAGTGGGGGCAGGGGACCAGCCTACGAGCAGTACTTC | CSASGGRGPAYEQYF
NA | TRBJ2-1 | NA | TRBV7-6 | TGTGCCAGCAGCTTAGGTGGGTCTCTGACTGGCTTTGGTGAGCAGTTCTTC | CASSLGGSLTGFGEQFF
NA | TRBJ1-5 | NA | TRBV6-1 | TGTGCCAGCACGATGGAAAGAAATCAGCCCCAGCATTTT | CASTMERNQPQHF
TRBD1 | TRBJ2-7 | many | TRBV4-1 | TGCGCCAGCAGCTTAAGTTGGACAGGGGGGGCAATCGACGAGCAGTACTTC | CASSLSWTGGAIDEQYF
TRBD2 | TRBJ2-1 | NA | TRBV7-9 | TGTGCCAGCAGCTTAGGGACTAGCGATGAGGATGAGCAGTTCTTC | CASSLGTSDEDEQFF
NA | TRBJ2-7 | few | TRBV20-1 | TGCAGTGCTCCTACGGGCGGAAGCTCCTACGAGCAGTACTTC | CSAPTGGSSYEQYF
NA | TRBJ1-1 | NA | TRBV5-1 | TGCTCCAGCAGCCCGTCCATGAACACTGAAGCTTTCTTT | CSSSPSMNTEAFF
TRBD2 | TRBJ2-5 | NA | TRBV5-1 | TGCGCCAGCAGCGCGATAGAAGCGGGAGCTTTGGAGACCCAGTACTTC | CASSAIEAGALETQYF
NA | TRBJ1-1 | NA | TRBV5-1 | TGCGCCAGCAGCTTGGCCTCGAAGCACAGCAAGAACACTGAAGCTTTCTTT | CASSLASKHSKNTEAFF
NA | TRBJ2-5 | few | TRBV4-1 | TGCGCCAGCAGCCAAGCCGACTGGCTGGAGACCCAGTACTTC | CASSQADWLETQYF
NA | TRBJ2-1 | NA | TRBV6-5 | TGTGCCAGCAGTCACAAGGACAAGGCGCCGGGACAGCAGTTCTTC | CASSHKDKAPGQQFF
NA | TRBJ1-1 | NA | TRBV7-8 | TGTGCCAGCAGCTCCCGACAGACTATGAACACTGAAGCTTTCTTT | CASSSRQTMNTEAFF
NA | TRBJ2-1 | NA | TRBV3-1 | TGTGCCAGCAGCCAAGGGGCCGGCCCGAGGAATCAGCAGTTCTTC | CASSQGAGPRNQQFF
NA | TRBJ1-5 | NA | TRBV3-1 | TGTGCCAGCAGCCAAGATACCGTTCAGCCCCAGCATTTT | CASSQDTVQPQHF
NA | TRBJ1-2 | NA | TRBV5-1 | TGCGCCAGCAGCTTTCCCGATAACTATGGCTACACCTTC | CASSFPDNYGYTF
TRBD1 | TRBJ2-7 | few | TRBV12-3/TRBV12-4 | TGTGCCAGCAGTCCTGACCCGGGACAGGGGTATGGGCAGTACTTC | CASSPDPGQGYGQYF
NA | TRBJ1-1 | NA | TRBV14 | TGTGCCAGCAGCCACACATTTCAGTCCCCCGCTGAAGCTTTCTTT | CASSHTFQSPAEAFF
TRBD2 | TRBJ2-1 | NA | TRBV9 | TGTGCCAGCTCCGCCGGGGGTAGCGGGACCTACAATGAGCAGTTCTTC | CASSAGGSGTYNEQFF
TRBD1 | TRBJ1-5 | NA | TRBV24-1 | TGTGCCACCAGTGACCGGGGACAGGGTAGGCGTCAGCCCCAGCATTTT | CATSDRGQGRRQPQHF
NA | TRBJ2-1 | NA | TRBV27 | TGTGCCAGCAGTTTATATTTTGATCTAGCGACCTACAATGAGCAGTTCTTC | CASSLYFDLATYNEQFF
NA | TRBJ1-1 | NA | TRBV5-1 | TGCGCCAGCAGCTTGGTTACAGCCTCGAACACTGAAGCTTTCTTT | CASSLVTASNTEAFF